Listed here is a single T cell receptor (beta chain). These data originate in a study of early T cells in non-severe SARS-CoV-2 infection. Study as a whole: Bulk RNA from unsorted whole blood was sequenced; chains were unpaired.

Via MiXCR, TCRdb re-called the 5' RACE reads, giving one row per CDR3 protein. The sample has 70,000 to 90,000 distinct CDR3 sequences, 15% seen once. The germline V gene encodes CDR1 MNHNY and CDR2 SVGAGI (reference sequence). The CDR3 totals 13 residues. Trimming at V came to 5 bases and at J to 2 bases, leaving 2 bases not matched to a gene. The source material was whole blood. This clonotype originated in an adult who was a healthcare worker with PCR-confirmed SARS-CoV-2 infection or an uninfected control (not recorded which). The V call is TRBV6-6, the J call TRBJ2-7, with TRBD2 matching over 8 bases. The CDR3 nucleotides read TGTGCCAGCAGTATGACTAGCGCCTACGAGCAGTACTTC. This codes for CASSMTSAYEQYF.